Each of the 24 T cell receptor beta chains below was sequenced from the same sample in a study of blood T cell repertoires in COVID-19. TCRdb's table, derived via immunoSEQ multiplex PCR, lists solely in-frame clones and lacks some. Here the sample spans under 55,000 clones, over 70% being singletons. What was sequenced was peripheral blood. These receptors were taken from a man in his 70s with acute or convalescent COVID-19.

J is TRBJ1-1 and V is TRBV5-4; 8 bases map to TRBD1. V gave up 4 bases and J gave up 5 bases; unmatched junction bases: 10. Germline loops: CDR1 SGHNT, CDR2 YYREEE (reference sequence). The CDR3 runs 15 residues. CDR3 nucleotides: TGTGCCAGCAGCCCTTTGACAGGGGTGGGTACTGAAGCTTTCTTT. The encoded protein is CASSPLTGVGTEAFF.

This chain connects TRBV15 to TRBJ1-5; D is possibly TRBD1 (6 bases). The V gene's germline CDR1 is LNHNV and CDR2 YYDKDF (reference sequence). CDR3 length: 15 amino acids. Trimming pared 3 bases from V and 1 base from J, leaving 10 bases between. CDR3 nucleotide sequence: TGTGCCACCAGCAGGGGAACAGGGAGCAATCAGCCCCAGCATTTT. This sequence encodes CATSRGTGSNQPQHF. Combining the CDR3 with reference TRBV15 and TRBJ1-5 gives the whole variable domain DAMVIQNPRYQVTQFGKPVTLSCSQTLNHNVMYWYQQKSSQAPKLLFHYYDKDFNNEADTPDNFQSRRPNTSFCFLDIRSPGLGDTAMYLCATSRGTGSNQPQHFGDGTRLSIL.

The chain carries TRBV6-6 and TRBJ2-6, with 7 bases identical to TRBD1. Looked up from germline, CDR1 is MNHNY and CDR2 is SVGAGI (reference sequence). V lost 5 bases, J lost 0 bases, and 13 bases stayed unmatched. CDR3 length: 19 residues. The chain's CDR3 is CASSRVGRGLISGANVLTF. The CDR3 DNA reads as TGTGCCAGCAGTCGGGTTGGCAGGGGGTTAATCTCTGGGGCCAACGTCCTGACTTTC.

The gene calls are TRBV3-1 (or the pseudogene TRBV3-2) and TRBJ1-1; D is uncertain. The CDR3 has 13 amino acids. Germline V lookup: CDR1 LGHDT, CDR2 YNNKEL (reference sequence). V shed 1 base and J shed 3 bases, with 6 bases lying between them. In DNA form, the CDR3 reads TGTGCCAGCAGCCAAGTCGCAGACACTGAAGCTTTCTTT. Translating gives CASSQVADTEAFF.

V is TRBV5-4 and J is TRBJ1-1; D not resolved. Trimming removed 4 bases at V and 1 base at J, with 14 bases between. Looked up from germline, CDR1 is SGHNT and CDR2 is YYREEE (reference sequence). The CDR3 extends over 15 amino acids. The CDR3 is CASSPPDFGNTEAFF. In DNA, the CDR3 is TGTGCCAGCAGCCCACCCGATTTCGGGAACACTGAAGCTTTCTTT.

The rearrangement joins TRBV5-1 to TRBJ1-4; 10 positions match TRBD1. Germline CDR1 and CDR2: SGHRS and YFSETQ. This CDR3 is 16 amino acids long. Trimming cost V 4 bases and J 0 bases; bases outside gene matches: 3. This chain's CDR3 is CASSPGTGATNEKLFF. In DNA, the CDR3 is TGCGCCAGCAGCCCCGGGACAGGGGCAACTAATGAAAAACTGTTTTTT.

V and J are TRBV18 and TRBJ1-5, with TRBD1 as a possible D gene (5 bases). Germline V CDR1 and CDR2: KGHSH, LQKENI. The V end lost 6 bases, the J end lost 5 bases, and 11 bases lay between the germline ends. The CDR3 is 13 amino acids. The DNA for the CDR3 is TGTGCCAGCTCGCCCGACAGAGATCAGCCCCAGCATTTT. This translates into CASSPDRDQPQHF. Supplemented by reference TRBV18 and TRBJ1-5, the full variable domain reads NAGVMQNPRHLVRRRGQEARLRCSPMKGHSHVYWYRQLPEEGLKFMVYLQKENIIDESGMPKERFSAEFPKEGPSILRIQQVVRGDSAAYFCASSPDRDQPQHFGDGTRLSIL.

The chain links TRBV7-2 to TRBJ2-7; TRBD1 aligns across 8 bases. Germline CDR1 and CDR2: SGHTA and FQGNSA. This CDR3 contains 19 residues. With V trimmed by 5 bases and J by 0 bases, 18 bases remained unmatched. DNA of the CDR3: TGTGCCAGCAGCCTATCCCCAAAGAGGGACAGGCCCAGCTCCTACGAGCAGTACTTC. Its translation is CASSLSPKRDRPSSYEQYF.

This clone is a singleton in its sample. The J gene is TRBJ1-2, the V gene TRBV27; 11 bases agree with TRBD1. This CDR3 contains 14 residues. Germline V gene data show CDR1 as MNHEY and CDR2 as SMNVEV (reference sequence). The trim removed 8 bases at V and 8 bases at J, leaving 10 bases unmatched. CDR3 loop: CASVRDRGWEGYTF. The DNA of the CDR3 is TGTGCCAGCGTGAGGGACAGGGGGTGGGAAGGCTACACCTTC.

This clone was seen a few times. The chain joins TRBV4-3 to TRBJ1-1; 7 bases align to TRBD1. CDR3 length: 15 residues. Germline V gives CDR1 LGHNA, CDR2 YSLEER. The V gene end was trimmed by 4 bases and the J gene end by 0 bases; junction bases not matched to a gene: 5. CDR3 coding DNA: TGCGCCAGCAGCCCGGACAGGACACTGAACACTGAAGCTTTCTTT. It encodes CASSPDRTLNTEAFF.

The chain links TRBV14 to TRBJ1-1; possibly TRBD1 for D (5 bases). This CDR3 has 13 amino acids. The germline V and J ends were trimmed by 3 bases and 4 bases, with 9 bases remaining between them. Germline V lookup: CDR1 SGHDN, CDR2 FVKESK. The CDR3 sequence is CASSQFGATEAFF. CDR3 DNA sequence: TGTGCCAGCAGCCAGTTTGGGGCCACTGAAGCTTTCTTT.

Only a few counts were recorded for this clone. The CDR3 coding sequence is TGTGCCAGCAGCGATCTCGCAGGGGGAAAGGGTGAAAAACTGTTTTTT. Protein sequence: CASSDLAGGKGEKLFF. This chain connects TRBV9 to TRBJ1-4; 7 bases line up with TRBD1. The CDR3 covers 16 residues. The V segment lost 3 bases and the J segment 7 bases; nucleotides outside the gene matches: 12. The germline gives CDR1 SGDLS, CDR2 YYNGEE.

The V gene is TRBV5-5, the J gene TRBJ2-7, with 9 positions matching TRBD1. The CDR3 length is 15 residues. The germline CDR1 and CDR2 sequences are SGHKS and YYEKEE (reference sequence). Germline trimming cut 3 bases from V and 5 bases from J; bases unmatched to any gene: 9. CDR3 loop: CASSSTGQGRNEQYF. The CDR3 region has the DNA TGTGCCAGCAGCTCCACGGGACAGGGAAGGAACGAGCAGTACTTC.

This clone was detected only once. The V and J genes are TRBV6-1 and TRBJ1-2; perhaps TRBD1 as D (5 bases). Deletions cut 2 bases from V and 2 bases from J, with 18 bases between. Germline-derived CDR1 and CDR2 are MNHNS and SASEGT. This CDR3 region has 17 residues. CDR3 DNA sequence: TGTGCCAGCAGTGAAAACCCCTTTAGTGGGGGGAACTATGGCTACACCTTC. Translating gives CASSENPFSGGNYGYTF.

The V gene is TRBV6-2 or TRBV6-3, the J gene TRBJ2-1, with 7 nucleotides matching TRBD2. Germline V lookup: CDR1 MNHEY, CDR2 SVGEGT. The J segment lost 10 bases and the V segment lost 7 bases, leaving 22 bases of the junction unmatched. This CDR3 region has 17 residues. For the CDR3, the DNA is TGTGCCAGCACCCCCGCCTTACTAGCGTCCCCCCTGTCGGAGCAGTTCTTC. Translation: CASTPALLASPLSEQFF.

The J gene is TRBJ1-2, the V gene TRBV9, with a tentative D call TRBD1 (6 bases). CDR1 and CDR2 from the germline V gene are SGDLS and YYNGEE. The CDR3 is made up of 12 amino acids. V was shortened by 3 bases and J by 7 bases, with 10 bases between the two germline ends. The CDR3 reads CASSDLRGGYTF. In DNA form, the CDR3 reads TGTGCCAGCAGCGACCTCAGGGGTGGCTACACCTTC.

The chain carries TRBV19 and TRBJ1-2; the D gene is possibly TRBD1 (5 bases). Trimming pared 7 bases from V and 2 bases from J, leaving 11 bases between. This CDR3 has 13 amino acids. CDR1 is LNHDA, CDR2 SQIVND, per germline (reference sequence). CDR3 protein: CASNPQGNYGYTF. The CDR3 DNA is TGTGCCAGTAACCCCCAGGGCAACTATGGCTACACCTTC.

The chain recombines TRBV27 with TRBJ2-3, with D possibly matching TRBD1 (5 bases). CDR1 is MNHEY, CDR2 SMNVEV, per germline (reference sequence). The CDR3 extends over 16 amino acids. V gave up 3 bases and J gave up 0 bases, with 13 bases separating them. CDR3 sequence (DNA): TGTGCCAGCAGTTTCTTCGACAGAATAAGCACAGATACGCAGTATTTT. Protein: CASSFFDRISTDTQYF.

This rearrangement joins TRBV6-5 to TRBJ2-2, with TRBD1 matching 8 bases. This CDR3 is built from 15 residues. V lost 6 bases to trimming and J lost 1 base; unmatched junction nucleotides: 4. Germline loops: CDR1 MNHEY, CDR2 SVGAGI. Here the CDR3 reads CASSPGQGNTGELFF. The CDR3 region has the DNA TGTGCCAGCAGCCCCGGACAGGGGAACACCGGGGAGCTGTTTTTT.

The chain carries TRBV7-2 and TRBJ1-5, with D tentatively TRBD1 (6 bases). The germline V and J ends were trimmed by 1 base and 7 bases, with 11 bases remaining between them. This CDR3 has 14 amino acids. Per germline, CDR1 SGHTA and CDR2 FQGNSA. CDR3 in DNA: TGTGCCAGCAGCTTAGGACAGGTTGGGCAGCCCCAGCATTTT. It encodes CASSLGQVGQPQHF.

The chain uses TRBV5-5 and TRBJ1-6; D perhaps matches TRBD1 (6 bases). Germline CDR1 and CDR2: SGHKS and YYEKEE (reference sequence). The V end lost 0 bases, the J end lost 1 base, and 11 bases lay between the germline ends. CDR3 length equals 17 residues. CDR3 sequence: CASSLEGGPSYNSPLHF. DNA of the CDR3: TGTGCCAGCAGCTTGGAAGGGGGACCGTCCTATAATTCACCCCTCCACTTT.

V and J are TRBV12-5 and TRBJ2-1; 9 nucleotides match TRBD2. After removal of 2 bases from V and 2 bases from J, the junction contained 4 bases not matched to a gene. Germline CDR1 LGHNT, CDR2 FRNRAP. The CDR3 is 16 amino acids. This chain's CDR3 is CASGLLRTSAYNEQFF. Written as DNA, the CDR3 is TGTGCTAGTGGTTTGCTCCGGACTAGCGCCTACAATGAGCAGTTCTTC.

The chain has TRBV6-5 and TRBJ1-1; D is unclear. This CDR3 has 12 amino acids. Germline V CDR1 and CDR2: MNHEY, SVGAGI. Trimming shortened V by 4 bases and J by 6 bases, and 9 bases separated the two germline ends. For the CDR3, the DNA is TGTGCCAGCAGTTTATTCCCAGCTGAAGCTTTCTTT. It encodes CASSLFPAEAFF.

The chain uses TRBV6-6 and TRBJ2-3, with 7 positions matching TRBD1. Losses at the gene ends were 2 bases for V and 4 bases for J; bases not matched to a gene: 6. CDR1 is MNHNY, CDR2 SVGAGI, per germline (reference sequence). This CDR3 contains 15 residues. The CDR3 loop reads CASSYPGTVSDTQYF. In DNA form, the CDR3 reads TGTGCCAGCAGTTACCCTGGGACAGTTTCAGATACGCAGTATTTT.